This entry describes one TCR beta chain. Its antigen is undetermined. This specimen belongs to a study of T cell responses to AZD1222 COVID-19 vaccine. Per the germline V gene, CDR1 is SNHLY and CDR2 is FYNNEI. There are 12 residues in the CDR3. Deletions cut 8 bases from V and 2 bases from J, with 10 bases between. Whole-study findings and limits: Among spike-specific TCRs, nearly half reportedly target unmutated variant regions.

Profiling relied on immunoSEQ multiplex PCR, and the TCRdb table lists in-frame clones only, not all of them. In the table there are roughly 150,000 clones, approximately 94% of which are singletons. The genes are TRBV2 and TRBJ2-7; the D is unclear. This specimen was peripheral blood, taken on day 0 of AZD1222 vaccination. The receptor was isolated from an adult in good health. CDR3 nucleotide sequence: TGTGCCAGCTGGGAACACACCTACGAGCAGTACTTC. Its protein is CASWEHTYEQYF.